One sample yielded the 8 T cell receptor beta chains listed below, sequenced in a study of cytomegalovirus exposure and HLA in healthy donors. It was with 60 Vbeta and 13 Jbeta primers that the PCR ran. TCRdb's copy holds only in-frame clones and misses some; the assay was immunoSEQ multiplex PCR. The top ten clones hold 2.5% to 3% of a sample with 200,000 to 250,000 clones, 82% of them seen once. Sequences were obtained from PBMCs. Every receptor here comes from a woman aged 40 to 50 in good health and CMV-seronegative.

The chain uses TRBV5-1 and TRBJ2-7; 7 positions agree with TRBD1. This CDR3 comprises 14 residues. After removal of 5 bases from V and 3 bases from J, the junction contained 8 bases not matched to a gene. CDR1 is SGHRS and CDR2 is YFSETQ in the germline V gene. CDR3 nucleotide sequence: TGCGCCAGCAGTACAGACAGGGCGGACTACGAGCAGTACTTC. Its translation is CASSTDRADYEQYF.

V and J are TRBV30 and TRBJ2-3; 10 positions agree with TRBD2. Trimming at V came to 0 bases and at J to 6 bases, leaving 9 bases not matched to a gene. In germline, CDR1 is GTSNPN, CDR2 SVGIG (reference sequence). This CDR3 is 16 amino acids long. The CDR3: CAWSVQAGGPRDTQYF. CDR3 DNA sequence: TGTGCCTGGAGTGTACAAGCGGGAGGGCCGAGGGATACGCAGTATTTT.

This chain joins TRBV2 and TRBJ2-3, with D possibly being TRBD1 (6 bases). Trimming took 7 bases from V and 2 from J, leaving 19 bases between them. The germline V gene has CDR1 SNHLY and CDR2 FYNNEI. The CDR3 sequence is 16 residues long. CDR3 residues: CASTPFSDSTTDTQYF. CDR3 in DNA: TGTGCCAGCACCCCGTTCTCGGACAGCACCACAGATACGCAGTATTTT. Variable domain in full (rest from reference TRBV2 and TRBJ2-3): EPEVTQTPSHQVTQMGQEVILRCVPISNHLYFYWYRQILGQKVEFLVSFYNNEISEKSEIFDDQFSVERPDGSNFTLKIRSTKLEDSAMYFCASTPFSDSTTDTQYFGPGTRLTVL.

CDR3 sequence (DNA): TGCGCCAGCATCCCAGTGGGGCGCAATGAGCAGTTCTTC. Residues: CASIPVGRNEQFF. The chain uses TRBV5-1 and TRBJ2-1, with TRBD1 as a possible D gene (5 bases). V lost 6 bases and J lost 6, with 13 bases in between. This CDR3 region has 13 residues. Germline loops: CDR1 SGHRS, CDR2 YFSETQ.

This chain joins TRBV29-1 and TRBJ2-7, with 7 positions matching TRBD1. The CDR3 is made up of 13 amino acids. J was trimmed by 3 bases and V by 1 base; bases with no gene match: 3. Looked up from germline, CDR1 is SQVTM and CDR2 is ANQGSEA. CDR3 sequence (DNA): TGCAGCGTTGAAGGGTCAGGGGGCTACGAGCAGTACTTC. Translation gives CSVEGSGGYEQYF.

The CDR3 DNA reads TGCGCCAGCACCCGACAACCGGATGAGAACTATGGCTACACCTTC. Translation gives CASTRQPDENYGYTF. The chain joins TRBV4-1 to TRBJ1-2; no firm D call. This CDR3 spans 15 amino acids. From germline, CDR1 is MGHRA and CDR2 YSYEKL. V lost 7 bases and J lost 2, with 17 bases in between.

The gene calls are TRBV6-6 and TRBJ2-3, with 12 bases fitting TRBD2. The CDR3 length is 15 residues. Trimming removed 2 bases from V and 7 bases from J; junction bases left unmatched: 4. Germline CDR1 and CDR2: MNHNY and SVGAGI (reference sequence). The CDR3 nucleotides are TGTGCCAGCAGTTACCCCGGACTAGCGGGGAATACGCAGTATTTT. Its translation is CASSYPGLAGNTQYF.

This clone appeared a single time. The rearrangement uses TRBV19 and TRBJ1-5; 8 bases align to TRBD1. The CDR3 loop spans 16 amino acids. Germline V lookup: CDR1 LNHDA, CDR2 SQIVND (reference sequence). The V segment lost 6 bases and the J segment 4 bases; nucleotides outside the gene matches: 11. Here the CDR3 reads CASRPLDRAPNQPQHF. The CDR3 DNA sequence: TGTGCCAGTAGACCTTTGGACAGGGCCCCGAATCAGCCCCAGCATTTT.